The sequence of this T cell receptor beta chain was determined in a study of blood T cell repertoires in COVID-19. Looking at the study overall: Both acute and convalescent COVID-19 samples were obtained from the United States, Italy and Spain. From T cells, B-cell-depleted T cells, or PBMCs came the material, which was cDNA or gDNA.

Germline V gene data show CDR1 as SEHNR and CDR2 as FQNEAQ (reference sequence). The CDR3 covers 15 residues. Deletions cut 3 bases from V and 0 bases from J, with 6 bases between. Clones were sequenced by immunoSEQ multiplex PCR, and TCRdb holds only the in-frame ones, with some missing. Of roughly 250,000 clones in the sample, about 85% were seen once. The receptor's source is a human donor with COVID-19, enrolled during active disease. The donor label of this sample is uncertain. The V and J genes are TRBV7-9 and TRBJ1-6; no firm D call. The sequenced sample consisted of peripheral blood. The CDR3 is CASSFSGSYNSPLHF. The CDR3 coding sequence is TGTGCCAGCAGCTTCTCAGGCTCCTATAATTCACCCCTCCACTTT.